Here is one T cell receptor (beta chain) with its context. Its target antigen remains unknown. The library was made by the immunoSEQ multiplex PCR assay. For the multiplex PCR, a mixture combining 60 forward primers for TCR Vbeta segments and 13 reverse primers for TCR Jbeta segments was used. A multiplex PCR assay on genomic DNA amplified the CDR3 region of rearranged TCR beta genes. On the Illumina HiSeq System, the amplified TCR beta libraries were sequenced as 87-base-pair reads. The published analysis was carried out like this. Across the 670 or so repertoires, a later analysis counted 78 million or so unique TCR beta chains, approximately 12 million of which were shared by at least two donors. A nearest-neighbor algorithm error-corrected the raw reads and collapsed the reads into unique sequences, merging closely related sequences to remove PCR and sequencing errors. CDR3 sequences were aligned to IMGT reference sequences to assign V, D and J gene segments. For a sequence to be retained, a match of at least six nucleotides was required to both a V gene segment and a J gene segment. Rearrangements were called productive when the CDR3 lacked stop codons and stayed in frame with V and J; all others were non-productive. Following IMGT convention, CDR3 was defined as the stretch from the second conserved V-encoded cysteine to the conserved J-encoded phenylalanine. Sequences without an unambiguous match to a single V gene segment were excluded from the earlier analysis of 500 to 700 of the donors. An earlier analysis of several hundred of the donors called V segments functional above 56.7% productive rearrangements and segregating when the between-donor standard deviation exceeded 5%. A statistical classification framework was built for diagnosing cytomegalovirus status from the catalog of TCR beta chain sequences. In a later analysis, V and J genes were assigned by comparing TCR nucleotide sequences against IMGT/GENE-DB human TR gene sequences. Using the TCRdist pipeline, a later analysis assigned CDR3 sequences along with most-parsimonious VDJ recombination scenarios. In a later analysis, each TCR beta chain was defined by its CDR3 amino acid sequence together with its V-gene family, and reads without a unique V-gene family were excluded. As a way to deal with suspected cross-contamination and a sequencing artifact, a later analysis dropped over 550 nucleotide sequences that were highly shared and had low generation probability. A later analysis calculated a clonal expansion index for each public chain from normalized within-repertoire ranks of inferred template counts. In a later analysis, generation probabilities were computed with a VDJ recombination model fitted to out-of-frame rearrangements, and the resulting probabilities were checked against IGoR. In a later analysis, TCR-TCR, TCR-HLA and TCR-CMV co-occurrence was scored with hypergeometric tests, and a repertoire-size bias correction was applied to TCR pairs. A later analysis estimated false discovery rates by permuting HLA or CMV assignments 20 times. In a later analysis, co-occurring TCRs were grouped using DBSCAN, and TCRdist sequence similarity was added for clustering within HLA-allele-positive subsets. Co-occurrence clustering excluded repertoires with fewer than 30,000 or more than 120,000 public chains, plus five with anomalous nucleotide sharing. Imported from immuneACCESS, the table was reduced by TCRdb to in-frame sequences with V and J called. These copies leave out some clones; in studies compared against another copy, an unresolved V gene accounts for under half, and the cause of the remainder is not known. V, J and clone size are taken as reported in that table, and D and trimming were inferred from the DNA itself. The sample table on file contains tens of thousands of clones. The ten largest clonotypes hold 5% to 5.5% of the sample.

For CDR1 and CDR2, the germline V gene (reference sequence) lists LNHDA and SQIVND. V is pared back by 7 bases and J by 6 bases, with 19 bases lying between the germline termini. The cysteine opens and the phenylalanine closes a CDR3 of 14 amino acids. CDR3 DNA is the only sequence kept; it has 42 bases, read in frame from the first base. The record originates from a study of cytomegalovirus exposure and HLA in healthy donors (dated by TCRdb to about 2017). For context, the study as a whole: According to an earlier analysis of several hundred of the donors, 200 million or so T cells yielded 95 million to 140 million unique TCR beta sequences and less than 300 Gb of sequence data. To decide whether each TCR beta V gene segment behaved as functional or pseudogenic, an earlier analysis of some 600 of the donors relied on high-throughput TCR beta sequencing. The study aimed to test whether cataloging public T cell receptors could reveal signatures of past pathogen exposure. On average, roughly 240,000 unique TCR beta nucleotide sequences were sequenced per donor among 300 to 500 genotyped donors of the cohort, with approximately 18% of those sequences being non-productive. To predict cytomegalovirus infection status, the study combined high-throughput TCR immunosequencing, statistical association of individual TCRs with disease status, and machine learning. Typing coverage differed by locus: A, B, C, DRB1 and DQB1 were typed in roughly 620-630 donors, DQA1 in about 510, DPA1 in approximately 600, and DPB1 in just under 490. All discovery cohort repertoires had been generated on a single sequencing platform. A separate validation cohort of about 110 different subjects was used in addition to the roughly 670-subject first cohort. The later analysis used no new phenotypic data to find candidate immune exposures, relying instead on TCR beta sequences and their occurrence across donors. HLA typing included class I and class II loci at four-digit resolution. Among the roughly 400 genotyped donors, around 81% belonged to the genetic ancestry cluster associated with self-reported Caucasian donors. Several DR-DQ haplotypes were handled as single units for association and clustering because linkage in the cohort was strong. A later genetic analysis took genome-wide SNP genotypes for about three fifths of the roughly 700 donors and used that subset as a discovery cohort. Donor age, sex, ethnicity and CMV serostatus were compiled together with the repertoire data. Approximately 300 gigabases of sequencing data and around 90 million unique TCR sequences made up an early release that covered around 640 HLA-typed donors. The T cell repertoires of some 700 subjects were profiled by immunosequencing and related to cytomegalovirus serostatus. A later analysis re-examined previously published TCR beta repertoires from more than 600 donors and added high-resolution HLA genotyping to investigate patterns of TCR occurrence.

The cohort comprised around 700 healthy bone marrow donors. Cohort members were all nominally healthy when sampled, although unrecorded immune exposures were likely present. The donor tested CMV seropositive, placing the donor among the 290 or so seropositive members of the cohort. Every donor gave a peripheral blood sample, and the peripheral blood mononuclear cells from that sample were used for TCR beta sequencing. The Qiagen DNeasy Blood Extraction Kit was used to extract genomic DNA from the blood cell samples. What the work shows at the level of the full study, not this receptor alone: The classifier was reported to diagnose cytomegalovirus status with high specificity and sensitivity in both the original and validation cohorts. A further reported finding was that TCR beta sequences accurately predicted the HLA-A and HLA-B alleles for most subjects in the first cohort. When HLA alleles, especially DR and DQ, strongly co-occurred, TCR associations were difficult to assign to individual alleles. The study gave a list of under 200 TCR beta chains associated with cytomegalovirus. An association between a missense DCLRE1C variant and V-gene and J-gene trimming of TCR beta chains was found in a later genetic analysis and replicated in an independent cohort. According to a later genetic analysis, donors in an Asian-associated ancestry cluster had fewer N-insertions in productive TCRs than the approximately 670-donor mean. While some public TCRs were present in many individuals, most TCR sequences turned up only very rarely across donors. A later analysis found that TCR association rates varied across HLA loci, with DRB1 alleles showing the most associated TCRs and HLA-C alleles the fewest. Three of the identified cytomegalovirus-associated TCR beta chains were confirmed in vitro to be specific for cytomegalovirus antigens. Roughly uniform sequencing depth across donors was assumed in presence/absence analyses, although this assumption may not hold. Because counts were too low, about 15 rarely observed V segments, including chromosome 9 orphons, were left out of the earlier analysis of 500 to 750 of the donors. In an earlier analysis of some 540 of the donors, most TCR beta V segments appeared in productive rearrangements about 87% or about 30% of the time, broadly matching IMGT annotations. Correlated functional status among segregating V segments might reflect linkage disequilibrium, but an unknown experimental factor could not be ruled out. A group of highly shared sequence variants was considered likely to be a technical artifact of the sequencing pipeline. In a later analysis, HLA-associated TCR beta chains showed more clonal expansion and lower generation probabilities than non-associated chains that were equally common. In a later analysis, about 17,000 TCR beta sequences were associated with specific HLA alleles at a false discovery rate of 0.05. In a later analysis, several top co-occurrence clusters were reported to appear linked to parvovirus B19, influenza, CMV and Epstein-Barr virus. Because HLA typing was missing for some donors at each locus, association tests included only the typed subset. Some IMGT-functional V segments, including TRBV6-2 and TRBV6-3, could not be told apart with the 87-base-pair reads, so those segments were excluded. The cohort was sequenced for TCR beta chains only, and without alpha or paired-chain data the features that could be detected were limited. The authors suggested that the approach could potentially be generalized to other disease states and immunological phenotypes. In a later analysis, most CMV-associated TCR beta chains were found to appear HLA-restricted, with HLA associations seemingly driven largely by CMV exposure. The only immune exposure information available for the cohort was CMV serostatus.

This sequence originates from a man aged 25 to 40 in good health and CMV-seropositive. The sequence is built from TRBV19 and TRBJ2-7; TRBD2 might be the D gene, on 6 matching bases. The sequenced sample consisted of PBMCs. The CDR3 has the sequence CASTPGLSLTEQYF. DNA sequence: TGTGCCAGTACCCCGGGACTGTCTTTGACCGAGCAGTACTTC.